This entry concerns a single TCR beta chain. Its target is not known. Germline CDR1 SNHLY, CDR2 FYNNEI. This CDR3 spans 13 amino acids. Trimming cost V 5 bases and J 5 bases, with 12 bases left between them. The study ran its PCR with 60 Vbeta and 13 Jbeta primers. Data came from immunoSEQ multiplex PCR; TCRdb stores just in-frame clones and leaves some out. The data hold 150,000 to 200,000 clones, with approximately 79% observed a single time. This sample was included in a study of cytomegalovirus exposure and HLA in healthy donors. The overall study: Early released data comprised about 84 million unique TCRs from HLA-typed donors.

Study observations and caveats: In a later analysis, the majority of CMV-associated beta chains seemingly showed HLA restriction.

The chain carries TRBV2 and TRBJ1-1; TRBD1 is a possible D gene (5 bases). This receptor was identified in a woman in her fifties or sixties in good health and CMV-seropositive. The sequencing sample was made of PBMCs. CDR3 loop: CASSYGGGTEAFF. The CDR3 nucleotides are TGTGCCAGCAGTTACGGGGGAGGAACTGAAGCTTTCTTT.